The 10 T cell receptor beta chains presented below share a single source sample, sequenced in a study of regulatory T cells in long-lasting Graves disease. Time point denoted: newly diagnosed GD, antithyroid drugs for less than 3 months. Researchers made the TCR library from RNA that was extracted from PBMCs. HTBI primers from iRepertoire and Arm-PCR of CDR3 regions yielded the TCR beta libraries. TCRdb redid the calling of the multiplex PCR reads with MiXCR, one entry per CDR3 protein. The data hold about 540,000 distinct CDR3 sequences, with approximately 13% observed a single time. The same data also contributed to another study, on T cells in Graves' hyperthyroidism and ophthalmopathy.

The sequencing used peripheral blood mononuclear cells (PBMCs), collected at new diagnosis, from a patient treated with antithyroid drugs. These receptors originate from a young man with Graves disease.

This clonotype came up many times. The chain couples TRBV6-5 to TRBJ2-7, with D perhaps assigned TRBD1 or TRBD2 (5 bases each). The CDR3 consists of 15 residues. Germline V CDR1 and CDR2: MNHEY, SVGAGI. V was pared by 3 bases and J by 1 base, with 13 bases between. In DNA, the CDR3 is TGTGCCAGCAGTTATGGGGACGCCGGTTCCTACGAGCAGTACTTC. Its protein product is CASSYGDAGSYEQYF.

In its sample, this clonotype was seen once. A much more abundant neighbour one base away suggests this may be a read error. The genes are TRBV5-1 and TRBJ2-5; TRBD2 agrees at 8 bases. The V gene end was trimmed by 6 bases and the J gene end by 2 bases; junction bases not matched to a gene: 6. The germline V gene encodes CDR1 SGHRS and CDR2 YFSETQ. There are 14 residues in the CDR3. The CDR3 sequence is CASNSGLDQETQYF. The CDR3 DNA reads TGCGCCAGCAATTCGGGACTAGATCAAGAGACCCAGTACTTC.

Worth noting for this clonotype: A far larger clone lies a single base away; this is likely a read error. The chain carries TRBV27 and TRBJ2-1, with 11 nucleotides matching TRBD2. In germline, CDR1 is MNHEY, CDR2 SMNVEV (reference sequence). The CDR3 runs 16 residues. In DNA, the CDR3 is TGTGCCAGCAGTGTAACTAGCGGGAGTAAACCCAATGGGCAGTTCTTC. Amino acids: CASSVTSGSKPNGQFF.

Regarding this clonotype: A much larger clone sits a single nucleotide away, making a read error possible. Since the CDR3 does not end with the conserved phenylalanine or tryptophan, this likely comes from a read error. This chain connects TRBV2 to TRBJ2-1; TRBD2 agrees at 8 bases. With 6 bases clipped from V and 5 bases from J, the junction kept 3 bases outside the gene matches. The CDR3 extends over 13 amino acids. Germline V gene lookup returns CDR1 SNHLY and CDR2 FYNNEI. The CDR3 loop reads CASRRGGDNEQFS. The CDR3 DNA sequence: TGTGCCAGCAGACGGGGGGGGGACAATGAGCAGTTCTCC.

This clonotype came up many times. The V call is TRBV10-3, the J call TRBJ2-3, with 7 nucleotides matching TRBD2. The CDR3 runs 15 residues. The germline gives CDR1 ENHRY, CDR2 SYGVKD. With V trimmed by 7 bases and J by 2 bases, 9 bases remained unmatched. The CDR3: CAIKTSERYTDTQYF. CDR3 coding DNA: TGTGCCATCAAAACTAGCGAACGATACACAGATACGCAGTATTTT.

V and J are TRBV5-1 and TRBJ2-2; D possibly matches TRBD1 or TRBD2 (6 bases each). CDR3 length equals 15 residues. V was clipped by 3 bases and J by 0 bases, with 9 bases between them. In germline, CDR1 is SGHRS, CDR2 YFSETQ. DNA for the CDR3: TGCGCCAGCAGCTGGGGGGACACGAACACCGGGGAGCTGTTTTTT. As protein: CASSWGDTNTGELFF.

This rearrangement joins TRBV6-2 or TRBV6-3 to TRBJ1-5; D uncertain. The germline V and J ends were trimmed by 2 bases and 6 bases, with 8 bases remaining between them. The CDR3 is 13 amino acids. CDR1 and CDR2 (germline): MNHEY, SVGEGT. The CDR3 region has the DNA TGTGCCAGCAGTTACGGTCGGGGTCAGCCCCAGCATTTT. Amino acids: CASSYGRGQPQHF.

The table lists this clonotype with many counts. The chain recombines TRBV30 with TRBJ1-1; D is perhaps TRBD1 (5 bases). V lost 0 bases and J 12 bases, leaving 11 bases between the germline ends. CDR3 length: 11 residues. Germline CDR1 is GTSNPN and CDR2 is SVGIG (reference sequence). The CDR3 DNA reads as TGTGCCTGGAGTGTAGAAGGGGAGACTTTCTTT. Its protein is CAWSVEGETFF.

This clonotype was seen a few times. CDR3 loop: CAISEIWDREETQYF. The CDR3 nucleotides read TGTGCCATCAGTGAGATTTGGGACAGAGAAGAGACCCAGTACTTC. This rearrangement joins TRBV10-3 to TRBJ2-5; the match to TRBD1 covers 7 bases. CDR3 length: 15 residues. Germline loops: CDR1 ENHRY, CDR2 SYGVKD. The J segment lost 3 bases and the V segment lost 2 bases, leaving 6 bases of the junction unmatched.

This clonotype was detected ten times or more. DNA of the CDR3: TGTGCCACAAACCGCCCGGGGCGGGAGTCGGTTGGGAACACAGATACGCAGTATTTT. This sequence encodes CATNRPGRESVGNTDTQYF. V is TRBV15 and J is TRBJ2-3; 7 bases agree with TRBD2. The V and J ends lost 9 bases and 2 bases, in that order; junction bases with no gene match: 23. The CDR3 runs to 19 residues. Looked up from germline, CDR1 is LNHNV and CDR2 is YYDKDF (reference sequence).